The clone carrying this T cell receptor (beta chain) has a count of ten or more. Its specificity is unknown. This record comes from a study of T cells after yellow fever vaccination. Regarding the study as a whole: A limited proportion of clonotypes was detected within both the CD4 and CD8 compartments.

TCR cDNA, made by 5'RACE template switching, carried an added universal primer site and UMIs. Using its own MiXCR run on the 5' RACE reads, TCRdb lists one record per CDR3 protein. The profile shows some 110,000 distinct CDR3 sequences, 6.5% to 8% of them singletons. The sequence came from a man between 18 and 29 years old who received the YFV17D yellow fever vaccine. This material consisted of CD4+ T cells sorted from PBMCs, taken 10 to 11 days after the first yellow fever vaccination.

The CDR3 nucleotides read TGCGCCAGCAGCACCGGACTAGGGAGCAACATTCAGTACTTC. Translated: CASSTGLGSNIQYF. This chain joins TRBV5-1 and TRBJ2-4, with 7 bases matching TRBD2. Trimming at V came to 4 bases and at J to 7 bases, leaving 8 bases not matched to a gene. CDR1 and CDR2 (germline): SGHRS, YFSETQ. This CDR3 is 14 amino acids long.